The TCR beta chain described here comes from a study of cytomegalovirus exposure and HLA in healthy donors. This clone was seen only a few times. Its target is not known. Generated by immunoSEQ multiplex PCR, the TCRdb table keeps only in-frame clones and is missing some. The sample yields over 200,000 clones, approximately 87% seen once. Study-wide findings and caveats: Most TCR sequences were uncommon, yet certain public TCRs appeared in many donors.

Between the trimmed V and J ends, which lost 6 bases and 4 bases, there was a span of 10 bases. The CDR3 consists of 13 residues. CDR1 is SNHLY and CDR2 is FYNNEI in the germline V gene. This TCR was sampled from a young woman in good health and CMV-seronegative. The V gene is TRBV2, the J gene TRBJ2-1; no definite D call. The sequencing input was PBMCs. CDR3 coding DNA: TGTGCCAGCAGCCTCGCCGGTTACAATGAGCAGTTCTTC. Protein sequence: CASSLAGYNEQFF.